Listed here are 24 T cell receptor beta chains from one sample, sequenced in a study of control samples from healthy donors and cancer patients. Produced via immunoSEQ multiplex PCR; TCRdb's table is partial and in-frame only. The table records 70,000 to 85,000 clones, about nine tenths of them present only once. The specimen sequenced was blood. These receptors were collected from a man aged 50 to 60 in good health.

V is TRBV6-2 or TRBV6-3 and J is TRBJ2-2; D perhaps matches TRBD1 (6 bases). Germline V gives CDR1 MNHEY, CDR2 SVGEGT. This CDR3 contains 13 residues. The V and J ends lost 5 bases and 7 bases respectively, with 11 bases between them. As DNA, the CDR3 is TGTGCCAGCAGTCCCCGGACAGACGGGGAGCTGTTTTTT. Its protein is CASSPRTDGELFF.

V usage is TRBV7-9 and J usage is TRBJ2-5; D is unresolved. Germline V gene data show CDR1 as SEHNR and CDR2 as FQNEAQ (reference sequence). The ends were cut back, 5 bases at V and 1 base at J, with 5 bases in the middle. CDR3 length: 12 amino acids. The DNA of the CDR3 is TGTGCCAGCAGCAAACCCCAAGAGACCCAGTACTTC. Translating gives CASSKPQETQYF. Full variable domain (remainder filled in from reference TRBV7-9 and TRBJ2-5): DTGVSQNPRHKITKRGQNVTFRCDPISEHNRLYWYRQTLGQGPEFLTYFQNEAQLEKSRLLSDRFSAERPKGSFSTLEIQRTEQGDSAMYLCASSKPQETQYFGPGTRLLVL.

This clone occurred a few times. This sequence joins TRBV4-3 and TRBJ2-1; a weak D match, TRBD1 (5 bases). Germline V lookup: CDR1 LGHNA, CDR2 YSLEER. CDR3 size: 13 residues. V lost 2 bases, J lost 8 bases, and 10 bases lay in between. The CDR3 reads CASSQLRGDEQFF. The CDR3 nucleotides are TGCGCCAGCAGCCAATTAAGGGGCGATGAGCAGTTCTTC.

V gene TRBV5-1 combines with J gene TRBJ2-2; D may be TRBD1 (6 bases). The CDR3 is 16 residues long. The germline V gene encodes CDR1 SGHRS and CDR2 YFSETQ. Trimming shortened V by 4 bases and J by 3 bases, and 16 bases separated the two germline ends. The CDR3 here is CASSLQGSEYTGELFF. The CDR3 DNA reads TGCGCCAGCAGCCTACAGGGATCGGAGTACACCGGGGAGCTGTTTTTT.

CDR3 DNA: TGTGCCATCGGGGGACAGACGAACACTGAAGCTTTCTTT. Translated: CAIGGQTNTEAFF. This rearrangement joins TRBV10-3 to TRBJ1-1, with 7 bases identical to TRBD1. The CDR3 runs 13 residues. Germline loops: CDR1 ENHRY, CDR2 SYGVKD. The junction had 4 bases not matched to a gene; V was cut back by 8 bases and J by 1 base.

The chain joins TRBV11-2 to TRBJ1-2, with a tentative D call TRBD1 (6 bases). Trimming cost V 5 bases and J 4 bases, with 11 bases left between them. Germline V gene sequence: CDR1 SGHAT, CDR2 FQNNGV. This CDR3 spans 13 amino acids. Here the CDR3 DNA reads TGTGCCAGCAGCGGGGGGACATCCTATGGCTACACCTTC. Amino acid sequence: CASSGGTSYGYTF.

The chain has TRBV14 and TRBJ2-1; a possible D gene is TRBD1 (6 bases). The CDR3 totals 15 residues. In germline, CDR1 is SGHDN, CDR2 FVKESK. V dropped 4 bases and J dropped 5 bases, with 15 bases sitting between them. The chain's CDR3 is CASSLLDRFHNEQFF. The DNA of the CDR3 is TGTGCCAGCAGCCTCTTGGACAGATTTCACAATGAGCAGTTCTTC.

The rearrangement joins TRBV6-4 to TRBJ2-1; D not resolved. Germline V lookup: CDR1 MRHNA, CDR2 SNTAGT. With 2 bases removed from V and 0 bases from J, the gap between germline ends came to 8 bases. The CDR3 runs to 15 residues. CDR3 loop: CASSDGASSYNEQFF. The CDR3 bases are TGTGCCAGCAGTGACGGAGCATCCTCCTACAATGAGCAGTTCTTC.

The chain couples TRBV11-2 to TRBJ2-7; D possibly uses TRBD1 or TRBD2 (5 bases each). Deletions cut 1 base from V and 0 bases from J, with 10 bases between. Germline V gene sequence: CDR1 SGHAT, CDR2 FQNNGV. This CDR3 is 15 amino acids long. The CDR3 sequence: CASSLGAGSSYEQYF. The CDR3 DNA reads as TGTGCCAGCAGCTTAGGCGCAGGGAGCTCCTACGAGCAGTACTTC. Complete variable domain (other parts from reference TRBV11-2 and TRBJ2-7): EAGVAQSPRYKIIEKRQSVAFWCNPISGHATLYWYQQILGQGPKLLIQFQNNGVVDDSQLPKDRFSAERLKGVDSTLKIQPAKLEDSAVYLCASSLGAGSSYEQYFGPGTRLTVT.

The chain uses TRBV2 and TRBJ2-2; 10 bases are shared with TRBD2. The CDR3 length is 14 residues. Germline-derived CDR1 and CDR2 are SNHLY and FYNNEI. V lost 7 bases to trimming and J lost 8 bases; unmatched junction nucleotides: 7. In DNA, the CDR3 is TGTGCCAGCAAGCCAGCGGGGGGGACTGGGGAGCTGTTTTTT. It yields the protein CASKPAGGTGELFF.

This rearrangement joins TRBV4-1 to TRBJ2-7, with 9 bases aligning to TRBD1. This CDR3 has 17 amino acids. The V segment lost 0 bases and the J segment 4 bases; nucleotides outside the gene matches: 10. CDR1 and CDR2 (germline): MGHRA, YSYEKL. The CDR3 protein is CASSQERGDRAKYEQYF. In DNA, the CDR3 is TGCGCCAGCAGCCAAGAGAGAGGGGACAGGGCGAAGTACGAGCAGTACTTC.

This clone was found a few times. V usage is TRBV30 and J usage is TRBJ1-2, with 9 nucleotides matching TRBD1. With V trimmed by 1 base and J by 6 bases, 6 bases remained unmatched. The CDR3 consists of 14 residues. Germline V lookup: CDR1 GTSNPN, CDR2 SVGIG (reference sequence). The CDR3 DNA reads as TGTGCCTGGAGTGCCCACAGGGGGCGAAATGGCTACACCTTC. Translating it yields CAWSAHRGRNGYTF.

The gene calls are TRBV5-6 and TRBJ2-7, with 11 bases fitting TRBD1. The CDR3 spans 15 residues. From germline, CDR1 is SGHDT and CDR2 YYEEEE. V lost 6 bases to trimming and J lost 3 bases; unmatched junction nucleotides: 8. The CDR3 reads CASTIGQGASYEQYF. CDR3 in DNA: TGTGCCAGCACCATTGGACAGGGGGCAAGCTACGAGCAGTACTTC.

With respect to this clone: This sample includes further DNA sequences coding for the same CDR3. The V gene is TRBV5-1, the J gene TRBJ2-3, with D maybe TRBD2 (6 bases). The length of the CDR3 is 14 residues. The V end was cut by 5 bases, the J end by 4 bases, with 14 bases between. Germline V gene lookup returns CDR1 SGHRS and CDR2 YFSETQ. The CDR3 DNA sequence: TGCGCCAGCAGTAAGGGGTGGGGGGCAGATACGCAGTATTTT. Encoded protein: CASSKGWGADTQYF.

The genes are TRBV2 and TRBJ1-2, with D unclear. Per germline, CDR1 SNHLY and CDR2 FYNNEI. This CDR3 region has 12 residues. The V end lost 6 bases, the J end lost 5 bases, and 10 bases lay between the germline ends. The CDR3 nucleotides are TGTGCCAGCAGATCAGAGTCTTATGGCTACACCTTC. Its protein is CASRSESYGYTF.

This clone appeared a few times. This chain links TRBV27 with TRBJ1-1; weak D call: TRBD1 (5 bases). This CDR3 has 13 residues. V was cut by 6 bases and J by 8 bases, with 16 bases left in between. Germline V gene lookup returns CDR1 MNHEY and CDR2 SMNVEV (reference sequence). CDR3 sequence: CASRLPGNPEAFF. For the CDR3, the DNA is TGTGCCAGCAGACTCCCAGGGAATCCAGAAGCTTTCTTT.

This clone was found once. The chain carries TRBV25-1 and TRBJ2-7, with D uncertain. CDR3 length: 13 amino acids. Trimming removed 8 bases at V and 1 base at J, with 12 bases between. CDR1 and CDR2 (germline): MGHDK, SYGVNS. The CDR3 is CASAPPRSYEQYF. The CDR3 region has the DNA TGTGCCAGCGCCCCCCCCCGATCCTACGAGCAGTACTTC.

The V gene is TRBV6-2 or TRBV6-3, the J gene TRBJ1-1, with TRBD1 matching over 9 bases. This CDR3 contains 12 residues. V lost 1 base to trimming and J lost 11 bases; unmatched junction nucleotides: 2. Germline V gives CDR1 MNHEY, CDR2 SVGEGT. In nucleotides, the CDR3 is TGTGCCAGCAGTTACTGGGACAGGGCGGCTTTCTTT. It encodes CASSYWDRAAFF.

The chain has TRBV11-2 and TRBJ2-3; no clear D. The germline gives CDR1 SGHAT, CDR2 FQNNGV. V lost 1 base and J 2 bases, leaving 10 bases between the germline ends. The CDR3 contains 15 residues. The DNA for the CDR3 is TGTGCCAGCAGCTTAGCCCACTTAGCCACAGATACGCAGTATTTT. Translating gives CASSLAHLATDTQYF. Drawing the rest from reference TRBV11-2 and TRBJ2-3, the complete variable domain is EAGVAQSPRYKIIEKRQSVAFWCNPISGHATLYWYQQILGQGPKLLIQFQNNGVVDDSQLPKDRFSAERLKGVDSTLKIQPAKLEDSAVYLCASSLAHLATDTQYFGPGTRLTVL.

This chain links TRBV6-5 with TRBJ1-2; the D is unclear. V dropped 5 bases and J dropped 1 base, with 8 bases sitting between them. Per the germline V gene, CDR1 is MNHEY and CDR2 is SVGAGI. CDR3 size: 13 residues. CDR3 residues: CASSRVLNYGYTF. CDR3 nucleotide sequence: TGTGCCAGCAGTCGGGTCCTTAACTATGGCTACACCTTC.

CDR3 DNA sequence: TGTGCTAGTGAGACCAGGGACTCAGGGAGCACTGAAGCTTTCTTT. This encodes CASETRDSGSTEAFF. The chain couples TRBV12-5 to TRBJ1-1; D is perhaps TRBD1 (5 bases). Trimming shortened V by 7 bases and J by 4 bases, and 19 bases separated the two germline ends. The CDR3 runs 15 residues. Germline V gives CDR1 LGHNT, CDR2 FRNRAP.

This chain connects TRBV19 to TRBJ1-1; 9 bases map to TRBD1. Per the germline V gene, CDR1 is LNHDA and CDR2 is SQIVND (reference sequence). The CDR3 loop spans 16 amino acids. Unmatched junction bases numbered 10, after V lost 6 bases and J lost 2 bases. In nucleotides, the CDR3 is TGTGCCAGTAGGAAAAATGGGGACAGGGCAAACACTGAAGCTTTCTTT. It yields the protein CASRKNGDRANTEAFF.

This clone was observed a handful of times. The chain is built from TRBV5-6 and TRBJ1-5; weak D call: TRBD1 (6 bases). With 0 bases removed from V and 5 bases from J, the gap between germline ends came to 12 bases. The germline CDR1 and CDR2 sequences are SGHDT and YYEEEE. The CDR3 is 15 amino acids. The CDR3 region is CASSLAGAWDQPQHF. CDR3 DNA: TGTGCCAGCAGCTTGGCGGGGGCTTGGGATCAGCCCCAGCATTTT.

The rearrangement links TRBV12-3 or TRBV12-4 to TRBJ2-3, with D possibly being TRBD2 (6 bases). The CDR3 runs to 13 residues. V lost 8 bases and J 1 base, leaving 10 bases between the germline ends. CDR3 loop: CASGGLRTDTQYF. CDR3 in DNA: TGTGCCAGCGGGGGACTGCGCACAGATACGCAGTATTTT.